This T cell receptor beta chain was identified in a study of shared clonotypes between healthy human individuals. Study results and limitations: Clonotype sharing across donors was expected to vary with sequencing depth. As a rule, naive subsets had a larger estimated richness than memory subsets.

CDR1 is SGHTA and CDR2 is FQGNSA in the germline V gene. This CDR3 spans 16 amino acids. V lost 2 bases to trimming and J lost 4 bases; unmatched junction nucleotides: 8. The authors split each subset's genomic DNA evenly across several immunoSEQ plates. Each replicate PCR on the sorted subsets used about 0.2 ug DNA (approximately 33,000 T cell genomes). The repertoire was sequenced with immunoSEQ multiplex PCR; TCRdb's copy has only in-frame clones and lacks some. Counted here are about 730,000 clones, approximately 72% occurring once; the ten biggest clones make up approximately 2%. As to this clone: Its cognate antigen is unknown.

The chain joins TRBV7-2 to TRBJ2-7, with TRBD2 identical over 10 bases. The clonotype originates from a woman aged 25 to 39 in good health. The sequencing sample was made of memory CD4+ T cells sorted from blood. The subset: CD45RA-negative fraction. CDR3 bases: TGTGCCAGCAGCTTATTGGCTAGCGGGAGTACTTACGAGCAGTACTTC. Residues: CASSLLASGSTYEQYF. The entire variable domain, with the rest obtained from reference TRBV7-2 and TRBJ2-7, is as follows: GAGVSQSPSNKVTEKGKDVELRCDPISGHTALYWYRQSLGQGLEFLIYFQGNSAPDKSGLPSDRFSAERTGGSVSTLTIQRTQQEDSAVYLCASSLLASGSTYEQYFGPGTRLTVT.